Each of the 8 T cell receptor beta chains below was sequenced from the same sample in a study of T cells in Graves' hyperthyroidism and ophthalmopathy. RNA transcripts yielded amplified TCR beta CDR3 regions. A first-round RT-PCR of the TCR CDR3 used the HTBI primer set. Using its own MiXCR run on the multiplex PCR reads, TCRdb lists one record per CDR3 protein. The sample lists about 410,000 distinct CDR3 sequences, roughly 14% occurring once. The sequencing input was blood. Receptors originate from a man aged 18 to 35 with Graves' ophthalmopathy.

This clonotype has ten or more counts. The rearrangement links TRBV28 to TRBJ1-2; the D is unclear. The length of the CDR3 is 14 residues. The V gene lost 1 base and the J gene lost 8 bases, with 14 bases spanning the gap. Germline CDR1 is MDHEN and CDR2 is SYDVKM. CDR3 residues: CASSLSGVRGGYTF. Here the CDR3 DNA reads TGTGCCAGCAGTTTATCGGGAGTTCGAGGGGGCTACACCTTC.

This clonotype was seen a few times. This chain uses TRBV28 with TRBJ2-5; D is undetermined. The germline V and J ends were trimmed by 5 bases and 4 bases, with 14 bases remaining between them. This CDR3 is 14 amino acids long. The germline CDR1 and CDR2 sequences are MDHEN and SYDVKM. The CDR3 nucleotides read TGTGCCAGCAGTCCCCACCCGGTAAGAGAGACCCAGTACTTC. It translates to CASSPHPVRETQYF.

This clonotype has at least ten counts. This chain links TRBV3-1 with TRBJ1-2, with a possible D match to TRBD1 (5 bases). The germline V gene has CDR1 LGHDT and CDR2 YNNKEL (reference sequence). The V end lost 3 bases, the J end lost 5 bases, and 10 bases lay between the germline ends. The CDR3 has 13 residues. CDR3 sequence (DNA): TGTGCCAGCAGCCATTGGACACAATATGGCTACACCTTC. Amino acid sequence: CASSHWTQYGYTF.

This chain uses TRBV3-1 with TRBJ2-4; 14 bases line up with TRBD2. In germline, CDR1 is LGHDT, CDR2 YNNKEL (reference sequence). This CDR3 comprises 17 residues. Unmatched junction bases numbered 6, after V lost 4 bases and J lost 4 bases. The chain's CDR3 is CASSRGTSGSIKNIQYF. The CDR3 nucleotides read TGTGCCAGCAGCCGGGGGACTAGCGGGAGTATTAAAAACATTCAGTACTTC.

This clonotype was detected ten times or more. The chain is built from TRBV20-1 and TRBJ2-7, with 10 positions matching TRBD1. The CDR3 has 12 amino acids. V was clipped by 6 bases and J by 5 bases; unmatched bases: 4. Germline CDR1 is DFQATT and CDR2 is SNEGSKA (reference sequence). CDR3 residues: CSARQGAHEQYF. CDR3 coding DNA: TGCAGTGCCCGACAGGGGGCCCACGAGCAGTACTTC.

This clonotype was counted only a few times. The rearrangement joins TRBV4-2 to TRBJ2-3; 9 nucleotides line up with TRBD2. This CDR3 comprises 17 residues. V dropped 3 bases and J dropped 1; count of bases not matched to a gene: 8. Germline-derived CDR1 and CDR2 are LGHNA and YNFKEQ. CDR3 DNA: TGTGCCAGCAGCCAGGATATAGCGGGGGCCGGCACAGATACGCAGTATTTT. Amino acid sequence: CASSQDIAGAGTDTQYF.

To note about this clonotype: A much larger clone differs by one base, so this may be a read error. This is likely a read error, given that the CDR3 carries no conserved phenylalanine or tryptophan at its end. The chain employs TRBV9 and TRBJ2-7, with D tentatively TRBD1 (5 bases). The CDR3 loop spans 15 amino acids. Trimming left V 0 bases short and J 3 bases short, with 13 bases between. Germline assignment: CDR1 SGDLS and CDR2 YYNGEE. CDR3 DNA: TGTGCCAGCAGCGTAGCTGGGCAGGGAAGCTACGAGCAGTACTCC. It codes for CASSVAGQGSYEQYS.

V is TRBV6-1 and J is TRBJ1-2, with a weak D call TRBD1 (6 bases). CDR3 length: 14 residues. Germline CDR1 reads MNHNS; CDR2 reads SASEGT. Deletions cut 3 bases from V and 4 bases from J, with 12 bases between. The CDR3 DNA reads TGTGCCAGCAGTGATTTCCAGGGGCCCTATGGCTACACCTTC. Encoded protein: CASSDFQGPYGYTF.